This T cell receptor (beta chain) was identified in a study of cytomegalovirus exposure and HLA in healthy donors. CDR1 and CDR2 from the germline V gene are LNHDA and SQIVND (reference sequence). With V trimmed by 3 bases and J by 1 base, 8 bases remained unmatched. The CDR3 totals 16 residues. Repertoires were generated with immunoSEQ multiplex PCR, while TCRdb's copy carries only in-frame clones and drops some. Of hundreds of thousands of clones listed, roughly 88% are singletons. Broader study findings: Researchers counted 150 to 200 TCR beta chains as cytomegalovirus-associated.

This clone has a single count. Its antigen is not known. The donors were part of the 120-subject validation cohort, which stood apart from the roughly 730-subject first cohort. The V call is TRBV19, the J call TRBJ2-5, with TRBD2 identical over 7 bases. What was sequenced was PBMCs. The sequence came from a woman aged 18-29 years in good health and CMV-seronegative. The CDR3 here is CASSMGGRVLQETQYF. In nucleotides, the CDR3 is TGTGCCAGTAGTATGGGGGGGAGGGTCCTCCAAGAGACCCAGTACTTC.